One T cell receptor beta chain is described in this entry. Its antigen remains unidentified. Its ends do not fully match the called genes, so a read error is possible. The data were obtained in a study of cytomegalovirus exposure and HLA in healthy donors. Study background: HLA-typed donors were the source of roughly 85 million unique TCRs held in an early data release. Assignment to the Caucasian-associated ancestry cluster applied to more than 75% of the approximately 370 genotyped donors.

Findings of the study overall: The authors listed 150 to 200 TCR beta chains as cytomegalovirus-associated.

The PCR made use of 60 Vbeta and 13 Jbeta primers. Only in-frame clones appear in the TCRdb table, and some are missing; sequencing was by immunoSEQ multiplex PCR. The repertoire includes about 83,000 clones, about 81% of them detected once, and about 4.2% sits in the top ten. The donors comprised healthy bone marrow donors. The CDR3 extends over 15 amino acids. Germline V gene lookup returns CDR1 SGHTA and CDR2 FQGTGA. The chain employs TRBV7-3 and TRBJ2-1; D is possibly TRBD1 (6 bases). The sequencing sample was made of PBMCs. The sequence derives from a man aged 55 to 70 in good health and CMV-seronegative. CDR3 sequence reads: CASSITQGGYNEQFF. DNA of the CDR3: TGTGCCAGCAGCATAACTCAAGGGGGTTACAATGAGCAGTTCTTC.